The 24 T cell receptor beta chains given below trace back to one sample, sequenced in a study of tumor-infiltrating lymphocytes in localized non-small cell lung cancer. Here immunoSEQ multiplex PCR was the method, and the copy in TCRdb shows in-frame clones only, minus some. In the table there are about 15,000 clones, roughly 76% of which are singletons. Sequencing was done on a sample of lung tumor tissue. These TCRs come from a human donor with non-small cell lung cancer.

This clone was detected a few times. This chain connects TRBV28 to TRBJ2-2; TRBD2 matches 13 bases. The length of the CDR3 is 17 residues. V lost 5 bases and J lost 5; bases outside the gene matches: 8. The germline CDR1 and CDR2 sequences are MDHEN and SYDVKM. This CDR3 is CASSATGLAGVTGELFF. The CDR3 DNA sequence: TGTGCCAGCAGTGCCACAGGACTAGCGGGGGTGACCGGGGAGCTGTTTTTT.

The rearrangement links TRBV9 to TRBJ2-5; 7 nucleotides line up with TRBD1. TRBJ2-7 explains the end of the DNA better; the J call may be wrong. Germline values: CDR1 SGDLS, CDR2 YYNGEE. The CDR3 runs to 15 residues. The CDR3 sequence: CASSVEGQTIDEQYF. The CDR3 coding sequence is TGTGCCAGCAGCGTAGAGGGACAGACCATTGACGAGCAGTACTTC.

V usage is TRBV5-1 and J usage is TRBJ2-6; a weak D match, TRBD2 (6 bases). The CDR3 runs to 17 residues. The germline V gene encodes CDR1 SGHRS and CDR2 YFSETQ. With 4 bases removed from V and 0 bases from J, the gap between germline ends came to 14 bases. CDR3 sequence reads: CASSEGGRLSGANVLTF. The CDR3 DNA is TGCGCCAGCAGCGAGGGAGGACGCCTCTCTGGGGCCAACGTCCTGACTTTC. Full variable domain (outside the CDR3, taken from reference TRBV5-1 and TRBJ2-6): KAGVTQTPRYLIKTRGQQVTLSCSPISGHRSVSWYQQTPGQGLQFLFEYFSETQRNKGNFPGRFSGRQFSNSRSEMNVSTLELGDSALYLCASSEGGRLSGANVLTFGAGSRLTVL.

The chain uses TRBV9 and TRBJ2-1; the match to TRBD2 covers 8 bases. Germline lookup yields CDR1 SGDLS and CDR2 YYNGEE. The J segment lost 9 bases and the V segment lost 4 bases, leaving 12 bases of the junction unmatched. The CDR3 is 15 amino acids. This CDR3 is CASSREGYNLSEQFF. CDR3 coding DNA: TGTGCCAGCAGCCGGGAGGGCTACAACTTAAGTGAGCAGTTCTTC.

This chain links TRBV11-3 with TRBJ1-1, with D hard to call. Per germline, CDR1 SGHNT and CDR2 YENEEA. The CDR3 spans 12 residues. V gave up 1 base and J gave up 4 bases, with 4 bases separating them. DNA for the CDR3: TGTGCCAGCAGCTTAGCTCCCACTGAAGCTTTCTTT. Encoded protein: CASSLAPTEAFF.

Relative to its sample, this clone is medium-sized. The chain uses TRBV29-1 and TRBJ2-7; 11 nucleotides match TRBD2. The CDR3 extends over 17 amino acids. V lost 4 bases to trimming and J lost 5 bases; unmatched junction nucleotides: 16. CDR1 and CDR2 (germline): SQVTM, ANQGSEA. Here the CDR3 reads CSVGGSSLAGVTHEQYF. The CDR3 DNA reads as TGCAGCGTTGGGGGATCGTCACTAGCGGGAGTAACCCACGAGCAGTACTTC.

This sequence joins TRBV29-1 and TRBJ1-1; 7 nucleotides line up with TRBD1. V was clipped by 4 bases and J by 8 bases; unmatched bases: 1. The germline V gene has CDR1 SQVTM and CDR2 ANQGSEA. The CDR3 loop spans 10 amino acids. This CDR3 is CSVVDREAFF. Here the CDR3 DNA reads TGCAGCGTTGTGGACAGGGAAGCTTTCTTT.

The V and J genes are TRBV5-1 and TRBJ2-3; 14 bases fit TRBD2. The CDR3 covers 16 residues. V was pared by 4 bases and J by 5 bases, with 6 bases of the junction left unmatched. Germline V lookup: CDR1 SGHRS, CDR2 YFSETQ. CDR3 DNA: TGCGCCAGCAGCAGTGGGACTAGCGGGAGTAGAGATACGCAGTATTTT. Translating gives CASSSGTSGSRDTQYF.

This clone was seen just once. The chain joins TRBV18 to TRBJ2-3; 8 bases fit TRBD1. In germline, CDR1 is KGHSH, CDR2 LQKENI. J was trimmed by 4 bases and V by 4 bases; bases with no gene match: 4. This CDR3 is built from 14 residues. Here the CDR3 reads CASSQTGVADTQYF. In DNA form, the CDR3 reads TGTGCCAGCTCACAGACAGGGGTGGCAGATACGCAGTATTTT.

DNA of the CDR3: TGTGCCAGCAGCCAAGATAGTACGAACGGGAGCAGTACAGATACGCAGTATTTT. This encodes CASSQDSTNGSSTDTQYF. This chain joins TRBV14 and TRBJ2-3, with D possibly being TRBD2 (6 bases). From germline, CDR1 is SGHDN and CDR2 FVKESK. Trimming took off 0 bases at V and 3 bases at J, with 19 bases between the two ends. The CDR3 runs to 18 residues.

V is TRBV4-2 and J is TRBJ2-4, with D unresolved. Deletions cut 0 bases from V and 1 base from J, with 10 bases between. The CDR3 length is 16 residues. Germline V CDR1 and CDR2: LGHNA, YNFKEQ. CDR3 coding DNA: TGTGCCAGCAGCCAAGATCTACCCCTTGCCAAAAACATTCAGTACTTC. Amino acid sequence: CASSQDLPLAKNIQYF.

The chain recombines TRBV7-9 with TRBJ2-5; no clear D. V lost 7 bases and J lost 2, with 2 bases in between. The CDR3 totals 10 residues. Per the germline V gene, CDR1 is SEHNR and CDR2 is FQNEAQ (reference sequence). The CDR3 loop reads CASNQETQYF. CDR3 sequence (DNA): TGTGCCAGCAATCAAGAGACCCAGTACTTC.

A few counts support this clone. CDR3 nucleotide sequence: TGTGCCAGCAGCTTGCTTACAGTCAGTGAAGCTTTCTTT. Encoded protein: CASSLLTVSEAFF. V gene TRBV5-5 combines with J gene TRBJ1-1; D is unresolved. Germline CDR1 reads SGHKS; CDR2 reads YYEKEE (reference sequence). The V gene lost 1 base and the J gene lost 7 bases, with 11 bases spanning the gap. CDR3 size: 13 residues. The entire variable domain, with the rest obtained from reference TRBV5-5 and TRBJ1-1, is as follows: DAGVTQSPTHLIKTRGQQVTLRCSPISGHKSVSWYQQVLGQGPQFIFQYYEKEERGRGNFPDRFSARQFPNYSSELNVNALLLGDSALYLCASSLLTVSEAFFGQGTRLTVV.

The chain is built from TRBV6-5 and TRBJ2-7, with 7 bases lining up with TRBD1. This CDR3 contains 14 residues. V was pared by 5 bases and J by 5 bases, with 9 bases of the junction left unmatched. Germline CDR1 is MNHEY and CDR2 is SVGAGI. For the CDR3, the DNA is TGTGCCAGCAGTCTTGACAGGGCGGCCCACGAGCAGTACTTC. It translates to CASSLDRAAHEQYF.

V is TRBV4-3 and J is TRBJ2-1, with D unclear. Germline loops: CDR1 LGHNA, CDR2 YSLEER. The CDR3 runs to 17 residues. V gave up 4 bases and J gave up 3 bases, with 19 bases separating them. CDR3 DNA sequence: TGCGCCAGCAGCCCCCGCTTGAGTGGCGGAAGCTACAATGAGCAGTTCTTC. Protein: CASSPRLSGGSYNEQFF.

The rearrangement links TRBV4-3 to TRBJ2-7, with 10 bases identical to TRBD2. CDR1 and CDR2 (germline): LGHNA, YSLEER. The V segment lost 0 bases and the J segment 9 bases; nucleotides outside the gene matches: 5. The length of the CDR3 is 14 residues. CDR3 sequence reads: CASSQDQLAGRQYF. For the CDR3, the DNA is TGCGCCAGCAGCCAAGATCAACTAGCGGGACGGCAGTACTTC.

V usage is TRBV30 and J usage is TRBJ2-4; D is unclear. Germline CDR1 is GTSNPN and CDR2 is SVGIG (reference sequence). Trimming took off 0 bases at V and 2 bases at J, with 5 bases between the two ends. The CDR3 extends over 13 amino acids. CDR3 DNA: TGTGCCTGGAGTGTAACCCCCAAAAACATTCAGTACTTC. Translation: CAWSVTPKNIQYF.

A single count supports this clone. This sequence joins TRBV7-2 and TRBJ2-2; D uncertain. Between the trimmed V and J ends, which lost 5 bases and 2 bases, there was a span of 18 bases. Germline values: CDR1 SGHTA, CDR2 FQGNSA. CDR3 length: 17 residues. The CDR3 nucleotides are TGTGCCAGCAGCCGGAGCTACGGCGGAGTCAACACCGGGGAGCTGTTTTTT. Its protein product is CASSRSYGGVNTGELFF.

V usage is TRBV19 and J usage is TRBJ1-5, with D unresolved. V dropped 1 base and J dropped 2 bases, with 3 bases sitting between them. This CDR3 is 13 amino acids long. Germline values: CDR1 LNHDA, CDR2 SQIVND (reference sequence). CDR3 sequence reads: CASSIGGNQPQHF. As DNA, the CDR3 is TGTGCCAGTAGTATAGGGGGCAATCAGCCCCAGCATTTT.

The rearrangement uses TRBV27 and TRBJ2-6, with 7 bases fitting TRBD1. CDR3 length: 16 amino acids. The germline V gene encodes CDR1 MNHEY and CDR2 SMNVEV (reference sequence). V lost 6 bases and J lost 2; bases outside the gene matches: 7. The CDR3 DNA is TGTGCCAGCAGCAGTACAGGGGCGACTGGGGCCAACGTCCTGACTTTC. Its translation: CASSSTGATGANVLTF.

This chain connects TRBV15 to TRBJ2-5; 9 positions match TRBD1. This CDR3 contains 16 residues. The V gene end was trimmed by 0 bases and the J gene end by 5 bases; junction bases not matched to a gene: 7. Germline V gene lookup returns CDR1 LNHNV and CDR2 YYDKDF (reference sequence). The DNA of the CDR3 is TGTGCCACCAGCAGAGATAGGGGACAGGGAGCGGAGACCCAGTACTTC. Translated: CATSRDRGQGAETQYF.

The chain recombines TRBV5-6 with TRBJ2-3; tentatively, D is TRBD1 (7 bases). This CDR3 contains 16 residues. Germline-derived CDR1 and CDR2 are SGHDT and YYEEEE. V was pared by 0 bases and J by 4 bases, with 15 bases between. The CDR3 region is CASSLGAGTVSDTQYF. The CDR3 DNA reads TGTGCCAGCAGCTTGGGTGCGGGGACAGTATCAGATACGCAGTATTTT.

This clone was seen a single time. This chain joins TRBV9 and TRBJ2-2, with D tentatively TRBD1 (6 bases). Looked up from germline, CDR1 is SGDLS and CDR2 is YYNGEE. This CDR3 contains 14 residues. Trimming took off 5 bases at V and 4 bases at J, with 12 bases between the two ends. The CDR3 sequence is CASRLTGSTGELFF. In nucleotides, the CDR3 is TGTGCCAGCAGACTTACAGGGAGCACCGGGGAGCTGTTTTTT.

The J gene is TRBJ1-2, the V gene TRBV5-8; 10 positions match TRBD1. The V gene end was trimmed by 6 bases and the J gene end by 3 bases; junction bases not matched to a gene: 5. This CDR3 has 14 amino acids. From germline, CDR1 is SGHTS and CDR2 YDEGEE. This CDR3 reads CASIYGTGDYGYTF. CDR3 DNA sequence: TGTGCCAGCATCTATGGGACAGGGGACTATGGCTACACCTTC. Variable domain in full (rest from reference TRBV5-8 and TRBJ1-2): EAGVTQSPTHLIKTRGQQATLRCSPISGHTSVYWYQQALGLGLQFLLWYDEGEERNRGNFPPRFSGRQFPNYSSELNVNALELEDSALYLCASIYGTGDYGYTFGSGTRLTVV.